The clone carrying this TCR beta chain was detected ten times or more. Its cognate antigen is unknown. Both iRepertoire HTBI primers and Arm-PCR of CDR3 regions were used to build the TCR beta libraries. TCRdb re-called the multiplex PCR reads through MiXCR, storing one row per CDR3 protein. The sample records hundreds of thousands of distinct CDR3 sequences, under 25% being singletons. As for time point: persistent/refractory GD, antithyroid drugs over 5 years with positive TRAb. RNA extracted from PBMCs served as the sequencing template. Graves' disease diagnosis was established per American Thyroid Association guidelines. Trimming pared 1 base from V and 4 bases from J, leaving 16 bases between. CDR3 length: 16 residues. CDR1 is SGHDN and CDR2 is FVKESK in the germline V gene. This specimen belongs to a study of regulatory T cells in long-lasting Graves disease. For the study at large: Over 5 years of antithyroid drugs with positive TSH receptor antibodies was taken to mean persistent Graves' disease. Study-wide points: Persistent patients shared more public clonotypes (2,741) than new patients (966). Persistent cases favored TRBV28, TRBJ1-2 and TRBJ2-5.

The TCR sequence derives from a female donor with Graves disease. This chain uses TRBV14 with TRBJ1-2; D not resolved. The sequences come from peripheral blood mononuclear cells (PBMCs), collected when the disease was refractory, from a patient treated with antithyroid drugs. CDR3: CASSQVPSPGSYGYTF. The CDR3 bases are TGTGCCAGCAGCCAAGTTCCATCTCCCGGAAGCTATGGCTACACCTTC.